Reported below is one T cell receptor (beta chain). As yet, its antigen is unknown. The entry originates in a study of PD-1 blockade in mismatch repair-deficient tumors. Study-level points and caveats: After pembrolizumab, tumor-resident clones rose rapidly, then generally contracted before radiologic responses.

The V gene end was trimmed by 3 bases and the J gene end by 5 bases; junction bases not matched to a gene: 9. The CDR3 is 15 residues long. In germline, CDR1 is ENHRY, CDR2 SYGVKD. Using immunoSEQ multiplex PCR, the repertoire was profiled, and TCRdb retains in-frame clones only, with some absent. The table records more than 30,000 clones, approximately 84% of them present only once. Mismatch repair deficiency was confirmed in all patients, by PCR or immunohistochemistry. TCR sequencing covered a few patients who responded to pembrolizumab. The sequence was obtained from an adult with mismatch repair-deficient cancer. The specimen comprised peripheral blood, sampled 76 weeks after starting pembrolizumab. The V and J genes are TRBV10-3 and TRBJ1-1, with TRBD1 matching 7 bases. The CDR3: CAISEGTLQGTEAFF. CDR3 nucleotides: TGTGCCATCAGTGAAGGAACACTACAGGGGACTGAAGCTTTCTTT.